The source of this TCR beta chain is a study of blood T cells in healthy people across ages. Worth noting for this clonotype: Its antigen is as yet unknown. At one boundary the junction diverges from the germline segment, which might be a read error.

With a J-beta primer mix and a sample-barcoded 5' primer, a second PCR ran 7 to 11 cycles. MiXCR, applied by TCRdb to the 5' RACE reads, yields one record per CDR3 protein. The table lists about 720,000 distinct CDR3 sequences, 20% to 25% of them singletons. CDR3 length equals 11 residues. The germline V gene has CDR1 SQVTM and CDR2 ANQGSEA. Findings and caveats of the study: Aged donors had fewer naive CD4+ cells and lower diversity than long-lived donors.

This same sample was also part of a study on T cells of mothers and their children.

The sequenced material came from blood. The TCR sequence derives from a boy between 10 and 17 years old in good health. The chain joins TRBV29-1 to TRBJ1-1; 7 nucleotides agree with TRBD1. CDR3: CSGTYGTAALF. The CDR3 DNA reads as TGCAGCGGGACCTACGGGACAGCGGCTTTATTT.